These 28 T cell receptor beta chains were sequenced from one sample in a study of OX40 agonist ivuxolimab in advanced cancers. The repertoire was sequenced with immunoSEQ multiplex PCR; TCRdb's copy has only in-frame clones and lacks some. Seen here are 37,000 or so clones, around 85% observed once, and the top ten hold just under 40%. Sequenced material: CD4+ or CD8+ T cells sorted from blood, taken in a trial of the OX40 agonist ivuxolimab. These receptor sequences come from an adult with an advanced solid tumor such as melanoma, head and neck, liver or kidney cancer.

The chain employs TRBV5-1 and TRBJ2-3; no clear D. Germline lookup yields CDR1 SGHRS and CDR2 YFSETQ. Deletions cut 0 bases from V and 0 bases from J, with 14 bases between. This CDR3 is built from 17 residues. CDR3 in amino acids: CASSLDVGSTSTDTQYF. The DNA for the CDR3 is TGCGCCAGCAGCTTGGACGTTGGCTCGACTAGCACAGATACGCAGTATTTT.

The chain recombines TRBV19 with TRBJ2-7; 9 bases line up with TRBD2. This CDR3 region has 15 residues. Per the germline V gene, CDR1 is LNHDA and CDR2 is SQIVND (reference sequence). Trimming cost V 1 base and J 2 bases; bases outside gene matches: 3. CDR3 DNA sequence: TGTGCCAGTAGTATAGGGCTAGCGGGGCCCTACGAGCAGTACTTC. Translation: CASSIGLAGPYEQYF. Drawing the rest from reference TRBV19 and TRBJ2-7, the complete variable domain is DGGITQSPKYLFRKEGQNVTLSCEQNLNHDAMYWYRQDPGQGLRLIYYSQIVNDFQKGDIAEGYSVSREKKESFPLTVTSAQKNPTAFYLCASSIGLAGPYEQYFGPGTRLTVT.

The CDR3 reads CAWHSQVAREAFF. DNA of the CDR3: TGTGCCTGGCACTCCCAAGTAGCGCGTGAAGCTTTCTTT. The chain recombines TRBV30 with TRBJ1-1, with D uncertain. The CDR3 is made up of 13 amino acids. Germline CDR1 reads GTSNPN; CDR2 reads SVGIG (reference sequence). V was shortened by 5 bases and J by 7 bases, with 17 bases between the two germline ends.

This sequence joins TRBV28 and TRBJ2-1; 9 bases match TRBD2. The CDR3 consists of 15 residues. V shed 4 bases, J shed 11 bases, and the junction held 12 bases outside the gene matches. Germline CDR1 MDHEN, CDR2 SYDVKM. The CDR3 reads CASSSSGTSQRQQFF. For the CDR3, the DNA is TGTGCCAGCAGTTCCTCCGGGACTAGCCAACGTCAGCAGTTCTTC.

This chain connects TRBV9 to TRBJ2-1, with 10 positions matching TRBD2. V shed 4 bases and J 3 bases; nucleotides not matched to a gene: 4. From germline, CDR1 is SGDLS and CDR2 YYNGEE. CDR3 length equals 15 residues. CDR3 loop: CASSPTSGYYNEQFF. The DNA for the CDR3 is TGTGCCAGCAGCCCGACTAGCGGGTACTACAATGAGCAGTTCTTC.

The V gene is TRBV30, the J gene TRBJ1-6, with D perhaps matching TRBD1 (5 bases). V lost 0 bases to trimming and J lost 15 bases, with 12 bases between them. Germline CDR1 is GTSNPN and CDR2 is SVGIG (reference sequence). This CDR3 comprises 12 residues. Here the CDR3 DNA reads TGTGCCTGGAGTGTAACGGGACGGCACCTCCACTTT. Amino acid sequence: CAWSVTGRHLHF.

The chain employs TRBV7-9 and TRBJ2-2, with a possible D match to TRBD1 (6 bases). V was pared by 5 bases and J by 6 bases, with 16 bases between. CDR3 length equals 15 residues. Germline assignment: CDR1 SEHNR and CDR2 FQNEAQ (reference sequence). The CDR3 region has the DNA TGTGCCAGCAGCCCAGGGACAATCCCCTCCGGGGAGCTGTTTTTT. Translated, it gives CASSPGTIPSGELFF.

Points on this clone: The junction and the germline gene differ at one end; a read error may be behind it. V is TRBV7-7 and J is TRBJ2-3, with 13 bases matching TRBD2. Germline V gene data show CDR1 as SSHAT and CDR2 as FNYEAQ (reference sequence). The CDR3 loop spans 16 amino acids. DNA for the CDR3: TGTGCTAGCAGCTTAGGACTAGCGGGGGGCACAGATACGCAGTATTTT. Amino acid sequence: CASSLGLAGGTDTQYF.

V and J are TRBV7-3 and TRBJ2-3; D is ambiguous. The CDR3 consists of 13 residues. V was trimmed by 6 bases and J by 0 bases, leaving 7 bases between them. Germline V gene sequence: CDR1 SGHTA, CDR2 FQGTGA. CDR3 residues: CASSPASTDTQYF. DNA of the CDR3: TGTGCCAGCAGTCCAGCTAGCACAGATACGCAGTATTTT.

The chain joins TRBV4-2 to TRBJ2-4; no clear D gene. Germline V gene data show CDR1 as LGHNA and CDR2 as YNFKEQ. CDR3 length: 17 residues. V shed 0 bases and J shed 5 bases, with 17 bases lying between them. CDR3 bases: TGTGCCAGCAGCCAAGATATGGTGGTCCCACCACAAAACATTCAGTACTTC. Its translation is CASSQDMVVPPQNIQYF.

About this clone: A far more abundant clone sits one base away, making this likely a read error. This sequence joins TRBV6-1 and TRBJ2-3; D is undetermined. The CDR3 covers 11 residues. Germline CDR1 reads MNHNS; CDR2 reads SASEGT. Here the CDR3 reads CASSSTDTLYF. In DNA, the CDR3 is TGTGCCAGCAGTAGCACAGATACGCTGTATTTT.

The chain combines TRBV7-3 with TRBJ2-1, with a possible D match to TRBD2 (6 bases). CDR1 and CDR2 from the germline V gene are SGHTA and FQGTGA. This CDR3 has 14 amino acids. V was cut by 6 bases and J by 7 bases, with 16 bases left in between. The CDR3 protein is CASRLSGSGNEQFF. CDR3 DNA sequence: TGTGCCAGCAGGTTGTCCGGGAGTGGGAATGAGCAGTTCTTC.

The chain has TRBV25-1 and TRBJ2-4; 10 bases are shared with TRBD2. V dropped 2 bases and J dropped 8; count of bases not matched to a gene: 3. The length of the CDR3 is 14 residues. The germline V gene has CDR1 MGHDK and CDR2 SYGVNS. CDR3 residues: CASSESGGADIQYF. The CDR3, as DNA: TGTGCCAGCAGTGAAAGCGGGGGGGCGGACATTCAGTACTTC.

J is TRBJ1-2 and V is TRBV6-1; the D gene is possibly TRBD1 (5 bases). The length of the CDR3 is 13 residues. Germline CDR1 reads MNHNS; CDR2 reads SASEGT. Trimming removed 7 bases from V and 4 bases from J, with 13 bases in between. The CDR3 loop is CASTVGGTYGYTF. The CDR3, as DNA: TGTGCCAGCACTGTTGGGGGGACCTATGGCTACACCTTC.

The CDR3 sequence: CASSVGLLGLNEQFF. CDR3 coding DNA: TGTGCCAGCAGCGTAGGTCTACTAGGACTCAATGAGCAGTTCTTC. The rearrangement joins TRBV9 to TRBJ2-1, with D possibly matching TRBD2 (5 bases). V was trimmed by 0 bases and J by 6 bases, leaving 13 bases between them. CDR1 and CDR2 from the germline V gene are SGDLS and YYNGEE. The CDR3 length is 15 residues.

J is TRBJ2-1 and V is TRBV29-1; 7 bases align to TRBD2. The length of the CDR3 is 15 residues. Germline values: CDR1 SQVTM, CDR2 ANQGSEA. V lost 6 bases, J lost 1 base, and 9 bases stayed unmatched. CDR3 DNA: TGCAGCGTCCCTAGGAGGGAGGGATCCTACAATGAGCAGTTCTTC. Encoded protein: CSVPRREGSYNEQFF.

The chain recombines TRBV9 with TRBJ2-5; D perhaps matches TRBD2 (5 bases). This CDR3 has 12 amino acids. CDR1 and CDR2 from the germline V gene are SGDLS and YYNGEE. Trimming removed 0 bases at V and 7 bases at J, with 7 bases between. CDR3 residues: CASSVAEGTQYF. The CDR3 nucleotides read TGTGCCAGCAGCGTAGCCGAGGGGACCCAGTACTTC.

This clone was counted only a few times. The chain is built from TRBV11-2 and TRBJ2-7, with a possible D match to TRBD1 (6 bases). CDR3 length: 18 residues. CDR1 is SGHAT and CDR2 is FQNNGV in the germline V gene. V was clipped by 0 bases and J by 1 base, with 19 bases between them. DNA of the CDR3: TGTGCCAGCAGCTTAGATAGGCGTAAGGGGGTTTTTTCCTACGAGCAGTACTTC. As protein: CASSLDRRKGVFSYEQYF.

This clone occurred a few times. The chain couples TRBV7-3 to TRBJ1-1, with 8 bases identical to TRBD1. The J segment lost 1 base and the V segment lost 4 bases, leaving 2 bases of the junction unmatched. The CDR3 consists of 14 residues. Per germline, CDR1 SGHTA and CDR2 FQGTGA. CDR3 DNA sequence: TGTGCCAGCAGCTCAGGGGGCTCGAACACTGAAGCTTTCTTT. Its protein product is CASSSGGSNTEAFF.

The chain recombines TRBV6-1 with TRBJ1-5, with D perhaps TRBD1 (6 bases). V lost 6 bases, J lost 4 bases, and 13 bases lay in between. The germline V gene encodes CDR1 MNHNS and CDR2 SASEGT. The CDR3 has 14 residues. CDR3 coding DNA: TGTGCCAGCAGCGCGGGACAAGTGAATCAGCCCCAGCATTTT. It yields the protein CASSAGQVNQPQHF.

The genes are TRBV7-9 and TRBJ2-5, with TRBD1 matching 8 bases. The germline V gene encodes CDR1 SEHNR and CDR2 FQNEAQ (reference sequence). The CDR3 sequence is 14 residues long. V dropped 5 bases and J dropped 4; count of bases not matched to a gene: 6. The CDR3: CASSPGQGVETQYF. The CDR3 DNA is TGTGCCAGCAGCCCTGGACAGGGCGTAGAGACCCAGTACTTC.

V usage is TRBV19 and J usage is TRBJ1-6; tentatively, D is TRBD1 (6 bases). V was pared by 6 bases and J by 5 bases, with 11 bases between. The germline V gene has CDR1 LNHDA and CDR2 SQIVND (reference sequence). This CDR3 is built from 14 residues. CDR3: CASRQGRDNSPLHF. The CDR3 nucleotides read TGTGCCAGTAGACAGGGTCGGGATAATTCACCCCTCCACTTT. The full variable domain, rest sourced from reference TRBV19 and TRBJ1-6, is DGGITQSPKYLFRKEGQNVTLSCEQNLNHDAMYWYRQDPGQGLRLIYYSQIVNDFQKGDIAEGYSVSREKKESFPLTVTSAQKNPTAFYLCASRQGRDNSPLHFGNGTRLTVT.

The chain employs TRBV18 and TRBJ2-7, with no clear D. There are 16 residues in the CDR3. In germline, CDR1 is KGHSH, CDR2 LQKENI. The germline V and J ends were trimmed by 3 bases and 2 bases, with 17 bases remaining between them. The CDR3 sequence is CASSPNSRRITYEQYF. The CDR3 region has the DNA TGTGCCAGCTCACCCAATTCAAGGCGGATTACCTACGAGCAGTACTTC.

The chain has TRBV19 and TRBJ1-3; no clear D gene. Between the trimmed V and J ends, which lost 5 bases and 0 bases, there was a span of 14 bases. The CDR3 contains 16 residues. Germline CDR1 reads LNHDA; CDR2 reads SQIVND (reference sequence). As DNA, the CDR3 is TGTGCCAGTAGTCTCTCCTCTGGGATCTCTGGAAACACCATATATTTT. The encoded protein is CASSLSSGISGNTIYF.

This rearrangement joins TRBV6-4 to TRBJ2-3, with D tentatively TRBD1 or TRBD2 (5 bases each). CDR1 is MRHNA, CDR2 SNTAGT, per germline. The CDR3 length is 15 residues. Trimming removed 0 bases at V and 3 bases at J, with 10 bases between. The CDR3 DNA sequence: TGTGCCAGCAGTGACTCGGGGCTAGCAACAGATACGCAGTATTTT. Translating it yields CASSDSGLATDTQYF.

The chain links TRBV10-3 to TRBJ2-7, with D tentatively TRBD2 (6 bases). The CDR3 loop spans 14 amino acids. In germline, CDR1 is ENHRY, CDR2 SYGVKD. V lost 4 bases and J 4 bases, leaving 14 bases between the germline ends. The DNA of the CDR3 is TGTGCCATCAGTGGTGGGGGGACGAGATACGAGCAGTACTTC. Its protein is CAISGGGTRYEQYF.

The J gene is TRBJ2-7, the V gene TRBV30; D perhaps matches TRBD2 (6 bases). V lost 2 bases to trimming and J lost 3 bases, with 14 bases between them. Germline CDR1 is GTSNPN and CDR2 is SVGIG (reference sequence). The CDR3 totals 14 residues. CDR3 sequence: CAWSMRRGDYEQYF. The CDR3 nucleotides read TGTGCCTGGAGTATGAGGCGGGGAGACTACGAGCAGTACTTC. Filled out from reference TRBV30 and TRBJ2-7, the complete variable domain reads SQTIHQWPATLVQPVGSPLSLECTVEGTSNPNLYWYRQAAGRGLQLLFYSVGIGQISSEVPQNLSASRPQDRQFILSSKKLLLSDSGFYLCAWSMRRGDYEQYFGPGTRLTVT.

The rearrangement links TRBV7-3 to TRBJ2-3, with D uncertain. CDR3 length: 11 amino acids. Germline-derived CDR1 and CDR2 are SGHTA and FQGTGA. V lost 3 bases to trimming and J lost 2 bases, with 0 bases between them. CDR3 protein: CASSFTDTQYF. In DNA form, the CDR3 reads TGTGCCAGCAGCTTCACAGATACGCAGTATTTT.